A selection of T cell receptor beta chains follows, all from one sample in a study of T-cell memory formation after mild COVID-19. TCRdb independently ran MiXCR on the 5' RACE reads; one entry per CDR3 protein. Of 100,000 to 150,000 distinct CDR3 sequences listed, 17% are singletons. The sequenced material came from PBMCs or a T cell subset sorted from them (not recorded which). These receptors originate from a man between 18 and 29 years old who had mild COVID-19 (a few samples of this study predate the infection). Cell type and time point are not known. Each CDR3 is given with its conserved first and last residue. A D gene is named only where the DNA matches it firmly. Clone size is shown for a subset of rows, as once, few, many or a class of expanded clone.

>many|TRBD2|TRBV7-2|TRBJ2-1|15
CASSWTSGVSNEQFF
TGTGCCAGCAGCTGGACTAGCGGGGTGTCCAATGAGCAGTTCTTC
>few|TRBD1|TRBV20-1|TRBJ2-1|14
CSARRQGPYNEQFF
TGCAGTGCTAGGCGACAGGGGCCCTACAATGAGCAGTTCTTC
>once|.|TRBV20-1|TRBJ1-6|14
CSARDPRGNSPLHF
TGCAGTGCTAGAGATCCCAGGGGTAATTCACCCCTCCACTTT
>many|.|TRBV28|TRBJ2-3|13
CASSSGTTDTQYF
TGTGCCAGCAGTTCCGGAACCACAGATACGCAGTATTTT
>.|TRBD1|TRBV28|TRBJ2-7|15
CASSSKTGGSYEQYF
TGTGCCAGCAGTTCTAAAACAGGGGGATCCTACGAGCAGTACTTC
>.|.|TRBV29-1|TRBJ2-2|15
CSVGQRHANTGELFF
TGCAGCGTTGGTCAGCGTCACGCGAACACCGGGGAGCTGTTTTTT
>few|.|TRBV6-5|TRBJ1-2|15
CASSHPTRPGRGYTF
TGTGCCAGCAGCCACCCGACACGGCCGGGCAGGGGCTACACCTTC
>.|.|TRBV5-1|TRBJ1-4|15
CASSLTEAHNEKLFF
TGCGCCAGCAGCTTGACAGAGGCCCATAATGAAAAACTGTTTTTT
>few|TRBD1|TRBV5-1|TRBJ2-5|13
CASSATGGETQYF
TGCGCCAGCAGCGCGACAGGGGGGGAGACCCAGTACTTC
>.|TRBD1|TRBV24-1|TRBJ2-3|15
CATSDPGQGGDTQYF
TGTGCCACCAGTGACCCGGGACAGGGGGGAGATACGCAGTATTTT
>few|TRBD1|TRBV7-9|TRBJ2-2|18
CASSSRTGGVPNTGELFF
TGTGCCAGCAGCTCCAGAACAGGGGGCGTACCGAACACCGGGGAGCTGTTTTTT
>few|.|TRBV20-1|TRBJ1-2|10
CSAESIGYTF
TGCAGTGCTGAGTCCATCGGCTACACCTTC
>few|TRBD1|TRBV7-2|TRBJ2-3|15
CASSLGQGAIDTQYF
TGTGCCAGCAGCTTAGGACAGGGGGCCATAGATACGCAGTATTTT
>.|.|TRBV4-3|TRBJ2-6|16
CASSAQGISGANVLTF
TGCGCCAGCAGCGCACAGGGAATCTCTGGGGCCAACGTCCTGACTTTC
>once|TRBD1|TRBV11-3|TRBJ2-7|19
CASSSRPGQANSTTYEQYF
TGTGCCAGCAGCTCTAGACCGGGACAGGCGAATTCGACTACCTACGAGCAGTACTTC
>few|TRBD1|TRBV15|TRBJ1-2|12
CATSLQGAGYTF
TGTGCCACCAGCCTACAGGGGGCCGGCTACACCTTC
>few|.|TRBV12-3/TRBV12-4|TRBJ2-3|13
CASGRDPTDTQYF
TGTGCCAGCGGCCGGGACCCCACAGATACGCAGTATTTT
>few|TRBD2|TRBV11-2|TRBJ2-2|16
CASRRQAGASTGELFF
TGTGCCAGCAGGCGACAAGCGGGGGCATCCACCGGGGAGCTGTTTTTT
>few|.|TRBV3-1|TRBJ2-6|13
CASSRTGANVLTF
TGTGCCAGCAGCCGGACTGGGGCCAACGTCCTGACTTTC
>.|TRBD1|TRBV12-3/TRBV12-4|TRBJ1-1|14
CASTNRGGNTEAFF
TGTGCCAGCACTAACAGGGGCGGGAACACTGAAGCTTTCTTT